This T cell receptor (beta chain) was recovered during a study of regulatory T cells in long-lasting Graves disease. The V gene's germline CDR1 is LGHDT and CDR2 YNNKEL (reference sequence). The CDR3 totals 14 residues. Trimming took off 3 bases at V and 4 bases at J, with 12 bases between the two ends. Documented time point: newly diagnosed GD, antithyroid drugs for less than 3 months. PBMC RNA served as the TCR library source. This clonotype has only a few counts. Relying on iRepertoire HTBI primers and Arm-PCR of CDR3 regions, the team built TCR beta libraries. In TCRdb, the multiplex PCR reads were re-called with MiXCR into one record per CDR3 protein. Of 550,000 to 600,000 distinct CDR3 sequences in the sample, 15% to 20% were seen once. These data were also filed under a second study, of T cells in Graves' hyperthyroidism and ophthalmopathy.

Sequences were derived from peripheral blood mononuclear cells (PBMCs), sampled at new diagnosis, from a patient treated with antithyroid drugs. This chain joins TRBV3-1 and TRBJ1-1; D may be TRBD1 (5 bases). This clonotype was obtained from a man between 18 and 35 years old with Graves disease. CDR3 sequence reads: CASSHAGRGTEAFF. CDR3 sequence (DNA): TGTGCCAGCAGCCACGCCGGGAGGGGCACTGAAGCTTTCTTT.